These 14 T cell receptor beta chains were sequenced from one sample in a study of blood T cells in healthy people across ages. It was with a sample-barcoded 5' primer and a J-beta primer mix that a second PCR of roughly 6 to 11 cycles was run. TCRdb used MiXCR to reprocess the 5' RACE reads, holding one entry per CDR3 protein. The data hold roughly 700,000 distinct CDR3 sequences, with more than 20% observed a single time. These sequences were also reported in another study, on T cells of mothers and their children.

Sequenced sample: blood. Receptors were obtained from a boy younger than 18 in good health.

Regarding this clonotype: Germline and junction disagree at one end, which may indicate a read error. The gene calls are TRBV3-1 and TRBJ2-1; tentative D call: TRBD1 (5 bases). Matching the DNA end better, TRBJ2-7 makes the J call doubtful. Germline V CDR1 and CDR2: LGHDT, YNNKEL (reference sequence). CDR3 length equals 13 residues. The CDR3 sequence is CAGSHGQGYEQYF. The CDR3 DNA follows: TGTGCCGGCAGCCACGGCCAGGGCTACGAGCAGTACTTC.

DNA of the CDR3: TGTGCCAGCAGTTCTACAAAGGACAGGGTAGTACATGGCTACACCTTC. Translated: CASSSTKDRVVHGYTF. This chain uses TRBV7-3 with TRBJ1-2; TRBD1 matches at 8 bases. Germline-derived CDR1 and CDR2 are SGHTA and FQGTGA. The CDR3 covers 16 residues. V gave up 6 bases and J gave up 6 bases; unmatched junction bases: 15.

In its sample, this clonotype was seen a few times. The chain's CDR3 is CSATQGAHDTGELFF. CDR3 DNA: TGCAGTGCTACCCAGGGGGCCCATGACACCGGGGAGCTGTTTTTT. This chain joins TRBV20-1 and TRBJ2-2, with TRBD1 matching 8 bases. J was trimmed by 3 bases and V by 4 bases; bases with no gene match: 7. Germline lookup yields CDR1 DFQATT and CDR2 SNEGSKA (reference sequence). The CDR3 runs 15 residues.

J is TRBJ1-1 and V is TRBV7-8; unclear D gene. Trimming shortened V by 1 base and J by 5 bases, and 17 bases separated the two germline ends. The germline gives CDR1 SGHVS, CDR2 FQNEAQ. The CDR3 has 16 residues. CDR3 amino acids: CASSLVRENVDTEAFF. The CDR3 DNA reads TGTGCCAGCAGCTTAGTGCGGGAGAACGTGGATACTGAAGCTTTCTTT.

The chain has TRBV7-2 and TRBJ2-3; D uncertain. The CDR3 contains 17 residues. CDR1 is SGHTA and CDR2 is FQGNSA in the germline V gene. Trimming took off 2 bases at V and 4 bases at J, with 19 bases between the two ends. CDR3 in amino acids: CASSLPPSWAVADTQYF. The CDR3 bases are TGTGCCAGCAGCTTACCCCCTTCCTGGGCAGTCGCAGATACGCAGTATTTT.

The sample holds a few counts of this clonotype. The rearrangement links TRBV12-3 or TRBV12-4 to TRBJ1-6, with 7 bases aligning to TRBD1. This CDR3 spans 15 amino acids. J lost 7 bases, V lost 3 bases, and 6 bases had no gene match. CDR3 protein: CASSFEQGWNSPLHF. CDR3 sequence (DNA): TGTGCCAGCAGTTTCGAACAGGGGTGGAATTCACCCCTCCACTTT.

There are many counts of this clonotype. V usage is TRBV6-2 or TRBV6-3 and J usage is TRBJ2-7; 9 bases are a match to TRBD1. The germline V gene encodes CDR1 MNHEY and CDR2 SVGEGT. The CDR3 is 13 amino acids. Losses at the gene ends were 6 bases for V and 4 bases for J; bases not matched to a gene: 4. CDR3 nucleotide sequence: TGTGCCAGCAGACCGACAGGGGGTTACGAGCAGTACTTC. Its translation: CASRPTGGYEQYF.

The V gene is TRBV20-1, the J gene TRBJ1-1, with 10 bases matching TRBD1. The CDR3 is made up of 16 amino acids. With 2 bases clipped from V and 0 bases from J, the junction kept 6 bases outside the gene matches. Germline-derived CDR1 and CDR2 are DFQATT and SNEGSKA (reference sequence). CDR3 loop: CSARNPTGGMNTEAFF. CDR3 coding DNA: TGCAGTGCTAGAAACCCGACAGGGGGCATGAACACTGAAGCTTTCTTT.

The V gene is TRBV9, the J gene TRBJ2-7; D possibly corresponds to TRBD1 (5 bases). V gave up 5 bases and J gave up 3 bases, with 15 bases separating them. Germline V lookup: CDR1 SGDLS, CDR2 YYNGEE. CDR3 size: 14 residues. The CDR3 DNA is TGTGCCAGCAGTCGCGCAGGGCAGGTCTACGAGCAGTACTTC. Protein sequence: CASSRAGQVYEQYF.

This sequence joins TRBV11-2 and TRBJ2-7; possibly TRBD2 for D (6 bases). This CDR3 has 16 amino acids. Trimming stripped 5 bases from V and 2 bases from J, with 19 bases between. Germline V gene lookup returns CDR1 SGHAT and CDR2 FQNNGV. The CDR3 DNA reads TGTGCCAGCAGCACTATTCGGGGGTCCCTAACCTACGAGCAGTACTTC. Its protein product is CASSTIRGSLTYEQYF.

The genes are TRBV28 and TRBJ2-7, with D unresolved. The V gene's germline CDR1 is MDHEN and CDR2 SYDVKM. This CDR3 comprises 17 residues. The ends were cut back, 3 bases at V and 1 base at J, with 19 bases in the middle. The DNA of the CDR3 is TGTGCCAGCAGTTTCACCCTTTGGGAATCTCTTTCCTACGAGCAGTACTTC. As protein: CASSFTLWESLSYEQYF.

CDR3 bases: TGTGCCATCAGTGAGTTTGCACAGGGTGTCGGACAGGGAAACACCATATATTTT. It yields the protein CAISEFAQGVGQGNTIYF. The V and J genes are TRBV10-3 and TRBJ1-3; D might be TRBD1 (6 bases). Between the trimmed V and J ends, which lost 1 base and 4 bases, there was a span of 20 bases. CDR3 length: 18 residues. Germline V gives CDR1 ENHRY, CDR2 SYGVKD.

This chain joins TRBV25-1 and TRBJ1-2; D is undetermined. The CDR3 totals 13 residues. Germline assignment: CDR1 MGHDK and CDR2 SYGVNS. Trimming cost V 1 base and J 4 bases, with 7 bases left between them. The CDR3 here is CASSESGSYGYTF. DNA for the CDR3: TGTGCCAGCAGTGAATCGGGCAGCTATGGCTACACCTTC.

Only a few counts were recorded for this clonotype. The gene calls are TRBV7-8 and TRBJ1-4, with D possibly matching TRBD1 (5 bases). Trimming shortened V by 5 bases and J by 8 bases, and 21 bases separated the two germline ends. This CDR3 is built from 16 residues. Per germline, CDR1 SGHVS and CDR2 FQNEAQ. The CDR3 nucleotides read TGTGCCAGCAGCCACCCCGGGTGGGGGGAGGAAGAAAAACTGTTTTTT. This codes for CASSHPGWGEEEKLFF.